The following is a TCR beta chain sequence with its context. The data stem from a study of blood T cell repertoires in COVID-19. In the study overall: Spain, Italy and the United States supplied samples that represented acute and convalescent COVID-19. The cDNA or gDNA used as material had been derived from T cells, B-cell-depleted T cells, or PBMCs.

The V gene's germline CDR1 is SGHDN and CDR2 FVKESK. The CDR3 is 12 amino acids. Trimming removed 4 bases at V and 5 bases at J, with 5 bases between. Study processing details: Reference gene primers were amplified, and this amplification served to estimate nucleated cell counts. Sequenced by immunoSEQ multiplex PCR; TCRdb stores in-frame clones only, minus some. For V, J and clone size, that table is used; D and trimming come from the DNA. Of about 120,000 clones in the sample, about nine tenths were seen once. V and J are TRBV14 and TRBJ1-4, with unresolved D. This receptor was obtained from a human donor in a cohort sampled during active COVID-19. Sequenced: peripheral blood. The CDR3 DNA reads TGTGCCAGCAGCCTCTCCAATGAAAAACTGTTTTTT. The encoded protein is CASSLSNEKLFF. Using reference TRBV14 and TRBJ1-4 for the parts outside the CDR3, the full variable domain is EAGVTQFPSHSVIEKGQTVTLRCDPISGHDNLYWYRRVMGKEIKFLLHFVKESKQDESGMPNNRFLAERTGGTYSTLKVQPAELEDSGVYFCASSLSNEKLFFGSGTQLSVL.